The rows below give T cell receptor beta chains drawn from one sample of a study of blood T cells in healthy people across ages. TCRdb re-called the 5' RACE reads through MiXCR, storing one row per CDR3 protein. The data contain around 580,000 distinct CDR3 sequences, 40% to 50% of them singletons. Sequenced: blood. The receptors derive from a man at least 80 years old in good health. CDR3s include the opening cysteine and the closing phenylalanine or tryptophan. Fields, in order: clone size, D gene, V gene, J gene, CDR3 DNA, CDR3 protein. The D gene is left open where the match is weak. The size entry is marked missing in some rows and otherwise reads once, few, many or a size class.

clone size: NA
D gene: NA
V gene: TRBV7-2
J gene: TRBJ2-2
CDR3 DNA: TGTGCCAGCAGCTTAGGCAGGAACACCGGGGAGCTGTTTTTT
CDR3 protein: CASSLGRNTGELFF

clone size: NA
D gene: NA
V gene: TRBV4-3
J gene: TRBJ1-6
CDR3 DNA: TGCGCCAGCAGCCAAGCCGGGCAGGGAGATTCACCCCTCCACTTT
CDR3 protein: CASSQAGQGDSPLHF

clone size: few
D gene: NA
V gene: TRBV7-9
J gene: TRBJ1-2
CDR3 DNA: TGTGCCAGCAGCTTAGTGGGACGTGGCTACACCTTC
CDR3 protein: CASSLVGRGYTF

clone size: NA
D gene: NA
V gene: TRBV4-2
J gene: TRBJ2-4
CDR3 DNA: TGTGCCAGCAGCCAAGGGGGTGCGCAGCCGTTGGACTGGCAGTACTTC
CDR3 protein: CASSQGGAQPLDWQYF

clone size: NA
D gene: TRBD1
V gene: TRBV20-1
J gene: TRBJ2-7
CDR3 DNA: TGCAGTGCTAGATCCCCGGGACAGGGTCGTTCTTACGAGCAGTACTTC
CDR3 protein: CSARSPGQGRSYEQYF

clone size: few
D gene: NA
V gene: TRBV29-1
J gene: TRBJ1-2
CDR3 DNA: TGCAGCGTCACGGTGACGGGACCGACCTATGGCTACACCTTC
CDR3 protein: CSVTVTGPTYGYTF

clone size: NA
D gene: TRBD1
V gene: TRBV10-3
J gene: TRBJ1-2
CDR3 DNA: TGTGCCATCAGTGAGCCTGGACAGGGAGGTGGCTACACCTTC
CDR3 protein: CAISEPGQGGGYTF

clone size: NA
D gene: TRBD1
V gene: TRBV20-1
J gene: TRBJ2-7
CDR3 DNA: TGCAGTGCTAGAACTGGGACAGGCGCATACGAGCAGTACTTC
CDR3 protein: CSARTGTGAYEQYF

clone size: few
D gene: TRBD2
V gene: TRBV7-3
J gene: TRBJ2-1
CDR3 DNA: TGTGCCAGCAGCTCAAGGACTAGCTTCACACAGAATGAGCAGTTCTTC
CDR3 protein: CASSSRTSFTQNEQFF

clone size: many
D gene: NA
V gene: TRBV29-1
J gene: TRBJ2-1
CDR3 DNA: TGCAGCGTTGCCGGGACACCGTCCTACAATGAGCAGTTCTTC
CDR3 protein: CSVAGTPSYNEQFF

clone size: NA
D gene: NA
V gene: TRBV19
J gene: TRBJ1-5
CDR3 DNA: TGTGCCAGTAGTCCCCGGAGGGGGAGCAATCAGCCCCAGCATTTT
CDR3 protein: CASSPRRGSNQPQHF

clone size: many
D gene: TRBD1
V gene: TRBV6-5
J gene: TRBJ1-1
CDR3 DNA: TGTGCCAGCAGGAAACCCGACAGGGACACTGAAGCTTTCTTT
CDR3 protein: CASRKPDRDTEAFF

clone size: NA
D gene: NA
V gene: TRBV6-2/TRBV6-3
J gene: TRBJ2-1
CDR3 DNA: TGTGCCAGCAGTCACGTCAGGGGCGCGGGGGCCAATGAGCAGTTCTTC
CDR3 protein: CASSHVRGAGANEQFF

clone size: NA
D gene: NA
V gene: TRBV7-2
J gene: TRBJ2-3
CDR3 DNA: TGTGCCAGCAGCGTAAGTAGCCCTTTCGGCACAGATACGCAGTATTTT
CDR3 protein: CASSVSSPFGTDTQYF

clone size: NA
D gene: NA
V gene: TRBV4-3
J gene: TRBJ2-3
CDR3 DNA: TGCGCCAGCAGCCAAGAAGGAGGGCCTCCCGATACGCAGTATTTT
CDR3 protein: CASSQEGGPPDTQYF

clone size: NA
D gene: NA
V gene: TRBV10-3
J gene: TRBJ2-3
CDR3 DNA: TGTGCCATCACCAGGGACACTAGCACAGATACGCAGTATTTT
CDR3 protein: CAITRDTSTDTQYF

clone size: NA
D gene: NA
V gene: TRBV18
J gene: TRBJ2-5
CDR3 DNA: TGTGCCAGCTTGTTGACAGGAGAAGAGACCCAGTACTTC
CDR3 protein: CASLLTGEETQYF

clone size: NA
D gene: TRBD1
V gene: TRBV11-1
J gene: TRBJ2-3
CDR3 DNA: TGTGCCAGCAGCCCACATAGGGACAGGGGGCGTCCAGATACGCAGTATTTT
CDR3 protein: CASSPHRDRGRPDTQYF

clone size: NA
D gene: NA
V gene: TRBV2
J gene: TRBJ2-5
CDR3 DNA: TGTGCCAGCAGTGTTATGGAGACCCAGTACTTC
CDR3 protein: CASSVMETQYF

clone size: few
D gene: NA
V gene: TRBV7-2
J gene: TRBJ2-3
CDR3 DNA: TGTGCCAGCAGCTTAGTCGGCGGAGCTGGAGATACGCAGTATTTT
CDR3 protein: CASSLVGGAGDTQYF

clone size: few
D gene: NA
V gene: TRBV6-2/TRBV6-3
J gene: TRBJ2-2
CDR3 DNA: TGTGCCAGCAGCCATACCGGGGAGCTGTTTTTT
CDR3 protein: CASSHTGELFF

clone size: NA
D gene: TRBD1
V gene: TRBV10-3
J gene: TRBJ2-7
CDR3 DNA: TGTGCCATCAGGAAGACAGGGGACGAGCAGTACTTC
CDR3 protein: CAIRKTGDEQYF

clone size: NA
D gene: TRBD1
V gene: TRBV10-3
J gene: TRBJ2-2
CDR3 DNA: TGTGCCATCAGTGGGACGCGACAGGGTCCTTCCCTGAACACCGGGGAGCTGTTTTTT
CDR3 protein: CAISGTRQGPSLNTGELFF

clone size: many
D gene: NA
V gene: TRBV7-9
J gene: TRBJ2-3
CDR3 DNA: TGTGCCAGCCGCAGGGGCCTAAACACAGATACGCAGTATTTT
CDR3 protein: CASRRGLNTDTQYF

clone size: NA
D gene: TRBD2
V gene: TRBV5-1
J gene: TRBJ2-1
CDR3 DNA: TGCGCCAGCAGCTTGGTTCCTAGCGGGGGAGGGTCCTACAATGAGCAGTTCTTC
CDR3 protein: CASSLVPSGGGSYNEQFF

clone size: NA
D gene: TRBD1
V gene: TRBV10-3
J gene: TRBJ1-6
CDR3 DNA: TGTGCCATCGACCCCGGGACAGGGGCTTCACCCCTCCACTTT
CDR3 protein: CAIDPGTGASPLHF

clone size: NA
D gene: NA
V gene: TRBV12-3/TRBV12-4
J gene: TRBJ1-1
CDR3 DNA: TGTGCCAACAGTTTTTGGGCGAACACTGAAGCTTTCTTT
CDR3 protein: CANSFWANTEAFF

clone size: NA
D gene: TRBD2
V gene: TRBV20-1
J gene: TRBJ2-1
CDR3 DNA: TGCAGTGCTCCCGACTCCAGCGGGAGGGCCGATTATGAGCAGTTCTTC
CDR3 protein: CSAPDSSGRADYEQFF

clone size: few
D gene: NA
V gene: TRBV7-9
J gene: TRBJ2-5
CDR3 DNA: TGTGCCAGCAGCAAAACGGGAGTTTACGAGACCCAGTACTTC
CDR3 protein: CASSKTGVYETQYF

clone size: NA
D gene: TRBD2
V gene: TRBV29-1
J gene: TRBJ2-5
CDR3 DNA: TGCAGCGGCCTCCCGCCGGCTAGCGGGGTTGAGACCCAGTACTTC
CDR3 protein: CSGLPPASGVETQYF

clone size: NA
D gene: TRBD1
V gene: TRBV10-3
J gene: TRBJ2-2
CDR3 DNA: TGTGCCATCAGTGGGCCGGGACAGGGGAACACCGGGGAGCTGTTTTTT
CDR3 protein: CAISGPGQGNTGELFF

clone size: few
D gene: TRBD2
V gene: TRBV7-3
J gene: TRBJ2-3
CDR3 DNA: TGTGCCAGCAGCCCCGTTACCCCTAGCGGGGCGGATACGCAGTATTTT
CDR3 protein: CASSPVTPSGADTQYF

clone size: NA
D gene: TRBD1
V gene: TRBV3-1
J gene: TRBJ2-7
CDR3 DNA: TGTGCCAGCAGCCGATTGGCAGGGGGCGGGCACGAGCAGTACTTC
CDR3 protein: CASSRLAGGGHEQYF

clone size: few
D gene: NA
V gene: TRBV14
J gene: TRBJ2-7
CDR3 DNA: TGTGCCAGCAGCCAAAACAGTTTCGAGCAGTACTTC
CDR3 protein: CASSQNSFEQYF

clone size: NA
D gene: NA
V gene: TRBV11-2
J gene: TRBJ2-3
CDR3 DNA: TGTGCCAGCAGCTCTCCCGGGGGTGGGGGGCCCACAGATACGCAGTATTTT
CDR3 protein: CASSSPGGGGPTDTQYF

clone size: NA
D gene: TRBD2
V gene: TRBV3-1
J gene: TRBJ2-1
CDR3 DNA: TGTGCCAGCAGCCAAGAAGGCCCCCTAGCGGGAGTGGTTAATGAGCAGTTCTTC
CDR3 protein: CASSQEGPLAGVVNEQFF

clone size: NA
D gene: TRBD1
V gene: TRBV7-3
J gene: TRBJ2-3
CDR3 DNA: TGTGCCAGCAACAGGGGCATACCCACAGATACGCAGTATTTT
CDR3 protein: CASNRGIPTDTQYF

clone size: NA
D gene: NA
V gene: TRBV20-1
J gene: TRBJ1-4
CDR3 DNA: TGCAGTGCTAGGAGTCAGGGACGTGAAAAACTGTTTTTT
CDR3 protein: CSARSQGREKLFF